The 32 T cell receptor beta chains reported below all come from one sample, sequenced in a study of blood T cell repertoires in COVID-19. The table came from immunoSEQ multiplex PCR; TCRdb's copy has only in-frame clones and leaves some out. Seen here are 150,000 to 200,000 clones, around four fifths observed once, and the top ten hold about 19%. What was sequenced was peripheral blood. The receptors were gathered from a woman of 80 years or more with acute or convalescent COVID-19.

The chain is built from TRBV6-5 and TRBJ2-7, with D tentatively TRBD2 (5 bases). Deletions cut 10 bases from V and 4 bases from J, with 23 bases between. There are 15 residues in the CDR3. Germline lookup yields CDR1 MNHEY and CDR2 SVGAGI. The CDR3 spells CATRFGTRGIYEQYF. The CDR3 nucleotides are TGTGCCACACGGTTTGGAACTCGAGGGATTTACGAGCAGTACTTC.

V and J are TRBV5-4 and TRBJ2-7; 7 bases are shared with TRBD1. With V trimmed by 4 bases and J by 2 bases, 9 bases remained unmatched. CDR1 is SGHNT and CDR2 is YYREEE in the germline V gene (reference sequence). This CDR3 is built from 15 residues. The CDR3 coding sequence is TGTGCCAGCAGCCGACGTCGACAGGGAACCTACGAGCAGTACTTC. Protein product: CASSRRRQGTYEQYF.

J is TRBJ1-2 and V is TRBV30; D is unresolved. The V gene's germline CDR1 is GTSNPN and CDR2 SVGIG (reference sequence). Trimming pared 2 bases from V and 8 bases from J, leaving 12 bases between. The CDR3 length is 12 residues. The CDR3 loop reads CAWSRRARGYTF. As DNA, the CDR3 is TGTGCCTGGAGTCGGAGGGCGAGGGGCTACACCTTC.

In this sample, this clone turned up once. The rearrangement joins TRBV28 to TRBJ1-2; 10 positions match TRBD1. The CDR3 loop spans 14 amino acids. V trimming: 5 bases; J trimming: 4 bases; junction bases outside the gene matches: 4. Germline-derived CDR1 and CDR2 are MDHEN and SYDVKM. CDR3 loop: CASSQGQGSYGYTF. The CDR3 coding sequence is TGTGCCAGCAGTCAGGGACAGGGGTCCTATGGCTACACCTTC.

The chain links TRBV28 to TRBJ2-1; 8 bases are shared with TRBD1. Germline V lookup: CDR1 MDHEN, CDR2 SYDVKM. The CDR3 is 13 amino acids. The V gene end was trimmed by 9 bases and the J gene end by 6 bases; junction bases not matched to a gene: 7. CDR3 DNA: TGTGCCAGTAAAATTGGACAGGGCAATGAGCAGTTCTTC. This translates into CASKIGQGNEQFF.

Here the CDR3 DNA reads TGTGCCAGCTCACCAGACAGGGACTTTGGGTATAATTCACCCCTCCACTTT. It is translated as CASSPDRDFGYNSPLHF. The rearrangement uses TRBV18 and TRBJ1-6, with 7 bases matching TRBD1. The CDR3 is made up of 17 amino acids. Germline V lookup: CDR1 KGHSH, CDR2 LQKENI. V lost 2 bases, J lost 4 bases, and 8 bases stayed unmatched. The variable domain in full, with the rest retrieved from reference TRBV18 and TRBJ1-6, is NAGVMQNPRHLVRRRGQEARLRCSPMKGHSHVYWYRQLPEEGLKFMVYLQKENIIDESGMPKERFSAEFPKEGPSILRIQQVVRGDSAAYFCASSPDRDFGYNSPLHFGNGTRLTVT.

The rearrangement joins TRBV28 to TRBJ1-1; D unresolved. Germline values: CDR1 MDHEN, CDR2 SYDVKM. V dropped 4 bases and J dropped 2 bases, with 8 bases sitting between them. This CDR3 spans 13 amino acids. The CDR3: CASSSPLNTEAFF. Here the CDR3 DNA reads TGTGCCAGCAGTTCCCCTTTAAACACTGAAGCTTTCTTT.

This chain joins TRBV11-3 and TRBJ2-1; no clear D gene. Germline CDR1 reads SGHNT; CDR2 reads YENEEA. Trimming shortened V by 5 bases and J by 4 bases, and 9 bases separated the two germline ends. The CDR3 runs to 13 residues. In DNA form, the CDR3 reads TGTGCCAGCAGCGAAAACGGTTACAATGAGCAGTTCTTC. This translates into CASSENGYNEQFF.

J is TRBJ1-2 and V is TRBV6-2 or TRBV6-3, with D maybe TRBD1 (6 bases). The V gene lost 4 bases and the J gene lost 4 bases, with 10 bases spanning the gap. The germline V gene encodes CDR1 MNHEY and CDR2 SVGEGT. The CDR3 extends over 13 amino acids. The CDR3 nucleotides read TGTGCCAGCAGTTTTCGGGGGGCCTATGGCTACACCTTC. Translation: CASSFRGAYGYTF.

The chain links TRBV5-1 to TRBJ2-3; TRBD2 matches at 7 bases. Germline V gives CDR1 SGHRS, CDR2 YFSETQ. This CDR3 has 14 amino acids. With V trimmed by 6 bases and J by 3 bases, 7 bases remained unmatched. DNA of the CDR3: TGCGCCAGCAAATCGTCGGGAGGTACAGATACGCAGTATTTT. The encoded protein is CASKSSGGTDTQYF.

The chain links TRBV28 to TRBJ2-1, with TRBD1 as a possible D gene (6 bases). The V and J ends lost 7 bases and 5 bases respectively, with 12 bases between them. Per germline, CDR1 MDHEN and CDR2 SYDVKM. The CDR3 runs to 13 residues. In DNA, the CDR3 is TGTGCCAGCAAGCGCAGGGGTAACAATGAGCAGTTCTTC. This sequence encodes CASKRRGNNEQFF. The full variable domain, with the rest looked up from reference TRBV28 and TRBJ2-1, is DVKVTQSSRYLVKRTGEKVFLECVQDMDHENMFWYRQDPGLGLRLIYFSYDVKMKEKGDIPEGYSVSREKKERFSLILESASTNQTSMYLCASKRRGNNEQFFGPGTRLTVL.

The chain employs TRBV27 and TRBJ2-3; no clear D gene. Germline V CDR1 and CDR2: MNHEY, SMNVEV (reference sequence). The ends were cut back, 3 bases at V and 2 bases at J, with 12 bases in the middle. The length of the CDR3 is 15 residues. The CDR3 sequence is CASSFFTESTDTQYF. The CDR3 DNA sequence: TGTGCCAGCAGTTTTTTTACAGAGTCCACAGATACGCAGTATTTT.

This rearrangement joins TRBV2 to TRBJ2-7; D may be TRBD1 (6 bases). This CDR3 is built from 15 residues. V gave up 2 bases and J gave up 3 bases, with 14 bases separating them. Looked up from germline, CDR1 is SNHLY and CDR2 is FYNNEI. The chain's CDR3 is CASSESPTGLYEQYF. The CDR3 region has the DNA TGTGCCAGCAGTGAATCCCCGACAGGTCTCTACGAGCAGTACTTC.

This chain connects TRBV18 to TRBJ2-5; 9 bases map to TRBD1. CDR3 length equals 19 residues. V dropped 0 bases and J dropped 1; count of bases not matched to a gene: 12. Germline V gene lookup returns CDR1 KGHSH and CDR2 LQKENI. CDR3: CASSPPAVNRGHRQETQYF. The CDR3 nucleotides are TGTGCCAGCTCACCACCAGCTGTCAACAGGGGGCATCGCCAAGAGACCCAGTACTTC.

The chain has TRBV3-1 (or the pseudogene TRBV3-2) and TRBJ1-1; 7 bases fit TRBD1. V trimming: 4 bases; J trimming: 2 bases; junction bases outside the gene matches: 16. CDR3 length: 18 residues. CDR1 LGHDT and CDR2 YNNKEL come from the germline V gene (reference sequence). CDR3 DNA: TGTGCCAGCAGCCCGTGGGGGCTAACGGGACAGATAAACACTGAAGCTTTCTTT. Protein sequence: CASSPWGLTGQINTEAFF.

The chain links TRBV4-1 to TRBJ2-5; 9 bases line up with TRBD2. The V gene end was trimmed by 0 bases and the J gene end by 3 bases; junction bases not matched to a gene: 2. Germline CDR1 MGHRA, CDR2 YSYEKL. This CDR3 has 15 amino acids. CDR3 nucleotide sequence: TGCGCCAGCAGCCAAGATTGGACTAGCGAAGAGACCCAGTACTTC. It encodes CASSQDWTSEETQYF.

This rearrangement joins TRBV5-1 to TRBJ2-7; D perhaps matches TRBD1 (6 bases). CDR1 and CDR2 (germline): SGHRS, YFSETQ. Trimming shortened V by 4 bases and J by 3 bases, and 17 bases separated the two germline ends. CDR3 size: 15 residues. CDR3 sequence: CASSLEPDSNYEQYF. For the CDR3, the DNA is TGCGCCAGCAGCCTGGAACCGGACAGCAACTACGAGCAGTACTTC.

The chain combines TRBV27 with TRBJ1-4; 7 nucleotides match TRBD1. Germline CDR1 reads MNHEY; CDR2 reads SMNVEV (reference sequence). Losses at the gene ends were 0 bases for V and 2 bases for J; bases not matched to a gene: 9. The CDR3 covers 18 residues. The CDR3 nucleotides read TGTGCCAGCAGTTTATCGTTTGCAAGGGGGCCGACTAATGAAAAACTGTTTTTT. This codes for CASSLSFARGPTNEKLFF.

The chain employs TRBV4-2 and TRBJ1-3, with D perhaps matching TRBD1 (6 bases). The CDR3 consists of 15 residues. V lost 3 bases and J 4 bases, leaving 13 bases between the germline ends. Looked up from germline, CDR1 is LGHNA and CDR2 is YNFKEQ. The CDR3 DNA is TGTGCCAGCAGCCAGCCGGACAGTACGGGAAACACCATATATTTT. Protein product: CASSQPDSTGNTIYF.

This rearrangement joins TRBV11-2 to TRBJ1-1; D possibly corresponds to TRBD1 (5 bases). Trimming left V 1 base short and J 3 bases short, with 24 bases between. Per the germline V gene, CDR1 is SGHAT and CDR2 is FQNNGV. This CDR3 is 19 amino acids long. The CDR3 protein is CASSLVGGGDGRVDTEAFF. The DNA for the CDR3 is TGTGCCAGCAGCTTAGTTGGTGGAGGGGACGGTCGGGTGGACACTGAAGCTTTCTTT.

This clone was observed a few times. This chain uses TRBV6-6 with TRBJ1-6; no firm D call. The V gene lost 3 bases and the J gene lost 9 bases, with 18 bases spanning the gap. This CDR3 contains 16 residues. The germline CDR1 and CDR2 sequences are MNHNY and SVGAGI (reference sequence). CDR3 DNA: TGTGCCAGCAGTTATCGGTCAGGCATTTTGATTTCACCCCTCCACTTT. Protein: CASSYRSGILISPLHF.

The rearrangement uses TRBV6-5 and TRBJ1-2; D may be TRBD1 (5 bases). The V end was cut by 2 bases, the J end by 7 bases, with 14 bases between. Germline loops: CDR1 MNHEY, CDR2 SVGAGI. The CDR3 is 14 amino acids. In DNA form, the CDR3 reads TGTGCCAGCAGTTACCGAAGGGACTCTCGTGGCTACACCTTC. Its translation: CASSYRRDSRGYTF.

This clone appeared a single time. The chain has TRBV19 and TRBJ1-5; D is unclear. V lost 5 bases, J lost 4 bases, and 18 bases lay in between. Per germline, CDR1 LNHDA and CDR2 SQIVND (reference sequence). This CDR3 is 16 amino acids long. The CDR3 loop is CASSPSLGPGNQPQHF. In DNA, the CDR3 is TGTGCCAGTAGTCCCAGCTTAGGGCCGGGAAATCAGCCCCAGCATTTT. The whole variable domain, remainder taken from reference TRBV19 and TRBJ1-5, is DGGITQSPKYLFRKEGQNVTLSCEQNLNHDAMYWYRQDPGQGLRLIYYSQIVNDFQKGDIAEGYSVSREKKESFPLTVTSAQKNPTAFYLCASSPSLGPGNQPQHFGDGTRLSIL.

This clone was counted between two and nine times. J is TRBJ2-2 and V is TRBV29-1; a possible D gene is TRBD2 (5 bases). Germline-derived CDR1 and CDR2 are SQVTM and ANQGSEA. Trimming took 1 base from V and 0 from J, leaving 12 bases between them. The length of the CDR3 is 16 residues. CDR3 in amino acids: CSVEVGVLANTGELFF. In DNA, the CDR3 is TGCAGCGTTGAAGTCGGGGTCCTGGCGAACACCGGGGAGCTGTTTTTT.

The CDR3 spells CAISRTGGNTEAFF. As DNA, the CDR3 is TGTGCCATCAGTAGGACAGGTGGGAACACTGAAGCTTTCTTT. The chain is built from TRBV10-3 and TRBJ1-1, with 7 nucleotides matching TRBD1. The CDR3 has 14 amino acids. After removal of 5 bases from V and 1 base from J, the junction contained 4 bases not matched to a gene. Germline CDR1 is ENHRY and CDR2 is SYGVKD.

This chain links TRBV2 with TRBJ1-4; 9 bases align to TRBD1. Looked up from germline, CDR1 is SNHLY and CDR2 is FYNNEI. The V segment lost 7 bases and the J segment 8 bases; nucleotides outside the gene matches: 8. This CDR3 has 14 amino acids. CDR3 coding DNA: TGTGCCAGCACTACGGGACAGGGTCGAGAAAAACTGTTTTTT. Its translation: CASTTGQGREKLFF.

The gene calls are TRBV19 and TRBJ1-1; weak D call: TRBD1 (5 bases). CDR1 is LNHDA, CDR2 SQIVND, per germline (reference sequence). The CDR3 has 14 amino acids. V lost 6 bases and J 6 bases, leaving 17 bases between the germline ends. CDR3 bases: TGTGCCAGTAGCTTAGGGGTTTCTGGAGCTGAAGCTTTCTTT. This encodes CASSLGVSGAEAFF.

This chain uses TRBV15 with TRBJ1-1; D possibly corresponds to TRBD1 (5 bases). V shed 2 bases and J shed 5 bases, with 12 bases lying between them. The CDR3 spans 14 residues. From germline, CDR1 is LNHNV and CDR2 YYDKDF (reference sequence). The DNA for the CDR3 is TGTGCCACCAGCAGACAAGACAGTTGGACTGAAGCTTTCTTT. It specifies CATSRQDSWTEAFF. Full variable domain (rest looked up from reference TRBV15 and TRBJ1-1): DAMVIQNPRYQVTQFGKPVTLSCSQTLNHNVMYWYQQKSSQAPKLLFHYYDKDFNNEADTPDNFQSRRPNTSFCFLDIRSPGLGDTAMYLCATSRQDSWTEAFFGQGTRLTVV.

The gene calls are TRBV3-1 (or the pseudogene TRBV3-2) and TRBJ1-6, with D maybe TRBD1 (6 bases). The V end lost 4 bases, the J end lost 9 bases, and 16 bases lay between the germline ends. Germline V gives CDR1 LGHDT, CDR2 YNNKEL (reference sequence). CDR3 length: 15 amino acids. CDR3 in amino acids: CASSLEGGSGSPLHF. DNA of the CDR3: TGTGCCAGCAGCCTCGAAGGGGGTTCTGGTTCACCCCTCCACTTT.

The chain couples TRBV27 to TRBJ2-2, with 8 nucleotides matching TRBD1. Unmatched junction bases numbered 14, after V lost 6 bases and J lost 5 bases. The CDR3 covers 17 residues. CDR1 and CDR2 from the germline V gene are MNHEY and SMNVEV (reference sequence). CDR3 in amino acids: CASRRGGMQGATGELFF. The DNA for the CDR3 is TGTGCCAGCAGAAGAGGAGGGATGCAGGGGGCAACCGGGGAGCTGTTTTTT.

This chain uses TRBV19 with TRBJ2-3, with TRBD2 identical over 15 bases. Germline CDR1 reads LNHDA; CDR2 reads SQIVND (reference sequence). With 6 bases clipped from V and 6 bases from J, the junction kept 4 bases outside the gene matches. The CDR3 covers 15 residues. The CDR3 loop is CASRGLAGGPDTQYF. In DNA form, the CDR3 reads TGTGCCAGTAGGGGACTAGCGGGAGGTCCCGATACGCAGTATTTT.

DNA of the CDR3: TGTGCCAGCAGCCTCAGGACAGGGAGGGCCGGGGAGCTGTTTTTT. Translating it yields CASSLRTGRAGELFF. The chain carries TRBV7-2 and TRBJ2-2; TRBD1 is a possible D gene (8 bases). CDR1 and CDR2 (germline): SGHTA, FQGNSA. V was shortened by 5 bases and J by 6 bases, with 16 bases between the two germline ends. The CDR3 runs to 15 residues.